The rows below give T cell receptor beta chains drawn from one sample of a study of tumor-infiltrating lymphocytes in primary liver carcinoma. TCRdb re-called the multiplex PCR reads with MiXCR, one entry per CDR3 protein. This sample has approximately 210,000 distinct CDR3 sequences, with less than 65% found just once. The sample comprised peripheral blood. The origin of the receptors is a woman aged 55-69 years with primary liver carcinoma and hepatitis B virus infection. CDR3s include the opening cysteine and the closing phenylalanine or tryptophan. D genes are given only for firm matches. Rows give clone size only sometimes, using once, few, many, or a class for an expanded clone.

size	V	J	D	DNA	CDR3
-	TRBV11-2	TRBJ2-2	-	TGTGCCAGCAGCAGGCAGGGGAGCACCGGGGAGCGGTTTTTT	CASSRQGSTGERFF
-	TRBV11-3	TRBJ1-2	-	TGTGCCAGCAGTCCCGATTCCCAGGGCCCACAGGACTACACCTTC	CASSPDSQGPQDYTF
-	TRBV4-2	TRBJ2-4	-	TGTGCCAGCAGCCAAACCTACACAACAGAGACAGCCAAAAACATTCAGTACTTC	CASSQTYTTETAKNIQYF
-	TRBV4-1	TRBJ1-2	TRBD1	TGCGCCAGTGGCCAATTGACAGGGGTGCACTATGGCTACACCTTC	CASGQLTGVHYGYTF
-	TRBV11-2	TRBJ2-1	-	TGTGCCAGCACCTATTGGGGGCCCTACAATGAGCAGTTCTTC	CASTYWGPYNEQFF
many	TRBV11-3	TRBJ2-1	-	TGTGCCAGCAGTTCCGCGGCAGGGACCTACAATGAGCAGTTCTTC	CASSSAAGTYNEQFF
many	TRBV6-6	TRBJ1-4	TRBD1	TGTGCCAGCAGTAGCCCCGGGACAGCTAATGAAAAACTGTTTTTT	CASSSPGTANEKLFF
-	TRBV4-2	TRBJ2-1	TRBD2	TGTGCCAGCAGCCAACAGCGGGGTTACAATGAGCAGTTCTTC	CASSQQRGYNEQFF
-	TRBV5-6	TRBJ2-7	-	TGTGCCAGCAGCCCCGGGGCAGAATTCTACGAGCAGTACTTC	CASSPGAEFYEQYF
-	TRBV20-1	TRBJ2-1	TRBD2	TGCAGTGCTAGGTCCGGGAGGGCCAGGAATGAGCAGTTCTTC	CSARSGRARNEQFF